This T cell receptor (beta chain) was identified during a study of molecular identifiers for immune sequencing clone quantification. Study-wide points: Whereas clones above 20 RNA copies held under 1% of naive-cell molecules, they held over 98% of effector molecules.

The sorting of naive CD8 T cells used the CD8+CD4-CCR7+CD45RA+ phenotype. This clonotype was picked up many times. Its antigen remains unknown. Germline V gene sequence: CDR1 LNHDA, CDR2 SQIVND (reference sequence). The junction had 8 bases not matched to a gene; V was cut back by 8 bases and J by 6 bases. The CDR3 is 14 amino acids. Preparation methods for the bulk TCR libraries were those previously described, with listed TCR primers. TCRdb used MiXCR to reprocess the PCR reads, holding one entry per CDR3 protein. The profile covers 85,000 to 95,000 distinct CDR3 sequences, with 19% appearing a single time and roughly 0.93% taken by the ten largest.

The chain uses TRBV19 and TRBJ2-3; 10 bases agree with TRBD2. The sequencing sample was made of naive CD8+ T cells from blood, with Jurkat cell RNA spiked in. Subset given: FACS-sorted CD8+CD4-CCR7+CD45RA+ naive T cells. This clonotype was obtained from a human donor in good health. Some libraries in this study had Jurkat cell RNA spiked in. CDR3 amino acids: CASSIAGGSDTQYF. The CDR3 DNA is TGTGCCAGTTCGATAGCGGGAGGTTCGGATACGCAGTATTTT.